This record looks at one TCR beta chain sequence and its context. Its antigen is still unknown. The input lacks base qualities; no much larger clone sits a single base away. This specimen comes from a study of cytomegalovirus exposure and HLA in healthy donors (dated by TCRdb to the late 2010s). About the investigation overall: In an earlier analysis of about 560 of the donors, around 300 Gb of sequence data and 90 million to 130 million unique TCR beta sequences from 150 million to 200 million T cells were reported. Rather than using new phenotypic data, the later analysis identified candidate immune exposures from TCR beta sequences and from how often those sequences occurred across donors. To predict cytomegalovirus infection status, the study brought together high-throughput TCR immunosequencing, statistical association of individual TCRs with disease status, and machine learning. Every discovery cohort repertoire had been produced on one sequencing platform. Among about 410 genotyped donors of the cohort, an average of approximately 220,000 unique TCR beta nucleotide sequences was sequenced per donor, of which approximately 18% were non-productive. A separate validation cohort of 100 to 150 different subjects was used in addition to the approximately 700-subject first cohort. The aim of the study was to test whether cataloging public T cell receptors could identify signatures of past pathogen exposure. To decide whether each TCR beta V gene segment behaved as functional or pseudogenic, an earlier analysis of 587 of the donors relied on high-throughput TCR beta sequencing. Class I and class II HLA loci were covered by the typing at four-digit resolution. Roughly 5 DR-DQ haplotypes were handled as single units for association and clustering, since linkage in the cohort was strong. Donor age, sex, ethnicity and CMV serostatus were compiled together with the repertoire data. A later genetic analysis used genome-wide SNP genotypes for about 65% of the 666 donors, treating that subset as a discovery cohort. Among the 398 genotyped donors, around 79% belonged to the genetic ancestry cluster associated with self-reported Caucasian donors. An early release covering roughly 640 HLA-typed donors comprised roughly 300 gigabases of sequencing data and approximately 80 million unique TCR sequences. Typing coverage varied by locus: 629-630 donors for A, B, C, DRB1 and DQB1; approximately 520 for DQA1; more than 600 for DPA1; approximately 470 for DPB1. A later analysis re-examined previously published TCR beta repertoires from more than 550 donors and added high-resolution HLA genotyping to investigate patterns of TCR occurrence. The study used immunosequencing to profile the T cell repertoires of several hundred subjects and linked those repertoires to cytomegalovirus serostatus.

The cohort comprised hundreds of healthy bone marrow donors. All cohort members were sampled while nominally healthy, although unrecorded immune exposures were likely present. The donor tested CMV seropositive, placing the donor among the 250 to 300 seropositive members of the cohort. Every donor gave a peripheral blood sample, and the peripheral blood mononuclear cells from that sample were used for TCR beta sequencing. The Qiagen DNeasy Blood Extraction Kit was used to extract genomic DNA from the blood cell samples. What the study reported, not specific to this receptor: In this cohort, only TCR beta chains were sequenced, and detectable features were limited by the absence of alpha or paired-chain data. A further reported finding was that TCR beta sequences accurately predicted the HLA-A and HLA-B alleles for most subjects in the first cohort. Most TCR sequences were seen in very few donors, while some public TCRs were found in many individuals. The authors suggested that the approach could potentially be generalized to other disease states and immunological phenotypes. A later genetic analysis associated a missense DCLRE1C variant with V-gene and J-gene trimming of TCR beta chains, and an independent cohort replicated the association. A later analysis found that TCR association rates varied across HLA loci, with DRB1 alleles showing the most associated TCRs and HLA-C alleles the fewest. The classifier was reported to diagnose cytomegalovirus status with high specificity and sensitivity in both the original and validation cohorts. A total of some 180 TCR beta chains were listed by the study as associated with cytomegalovirus. In an earlier analysis of 587 of the donors, most TCR beta V segments were observed in productive rearrangements about 90% or about 30% of the time, broadly matching IMGT annotations. A later analysis associated about 16,000 TCR beta sequences with specific HLA alleles at a false discovery rate of 0.05. According to a later genetic analysis, donors in an Asian-associated ancestry cluster had fewer N-insertions in productive TCRs than the approximately 670-donor mean. Because some donors lacked HLA typing at each locus, the association tests relied only on the typed subset. A group of highly shared sequence variants was considered likely to be a technical artifact of the sequencing pipeline. In a later analysis, HLA-associated TCR beta chains were found to be more clonally expanded and to have lower generation probabilities than equally common non-associated chains. Several of the top co-occurrence clusters appeared to be linked to parvovirus B19, influenza, CMV and Epstein-Barr virus, according to a later analysis. When HLA alleles, especially DR and DQ, strongly co-occurred, TCR associations were difficult to assign to individual alleles. Around 16 rarely observed V segments, including chromosome 9 orphons, were excluded from the earlier analysis of about 600 of the donors because counts were too low. Most CMV-associated TCR beta chains appeared to be HLA-restricted in a later analysis, and the HLA associations seemed to be driven largely by CMV exposure. Presence/absence analyses assumed roughly uniform sequencing depth across donors, an assumption that may not hold. Correlated functional status among segregating V segments might reflect linkage disequilibrium, but an unknown experimental factor could not be ruled out. Because the 87-base-pair reads could not distinguish some IMGT-functional V segments, including TRBV6-2 and TRBV6-3, those segments were excluded. For the cohort, immune exposure information was limited to CMV serostatus. A few of the identified cytomegalovirus-associated TCR beta chains were confirmed in vitro to be specific for cytomegalovirus antigens.

The library came from the immunoSEQ multiplex PCR assay. A mixture of 60 forward primers for TCR Vbeta segments and 13 reverse primers for TCR Jbeta segments was used in the multiplex PCR. The CDR3 region of rearranged TCR beta genes was amplified from genomic DNA with a multiplex PCR assay. The amplified TCR beta libraries were sequenced on the Illumina HiSeq System as 87-base-pair reads. Regarding the original processing steps: Across the roughly 700 repertoires, a later analysis counted 80 million or so unique TCR beta chains, around 10 million of which were shared by at least two donors. A nearest-neighbor algorithm error-corrected the raw reads and collapsed the reads into unique sequences, merging closely related sequences to remove PCR and sequencing errors. CDR3 sequences were aligned to IMGT reference sequences to assign V, D and J gene segments. For a sequence to be retained, a match of at least six nucleotides was required to both a V gene segment and a J gene segment. A rearrangement was called productive if the CDR3 had no stop codons and remained in frame with V and J, and every other rearrangement was called non-productive. Following IMGT convention, CDR3 was defined as the stretch from the second conserved V-encoded cysteine up to the conserved J-encoded phenylalanine. The earlier analysis of 500 to 750 of the donors excluded any sequence lacking an unambiguous match to a single V gene segment. In an earlier analysis of several hundred of the donors, V segments were called functional above 56.7% productive rearrangements and were called segregating when the between-donor standard deviation exceeded 5%. To diagnose cytomegalovirus status from the catalog of TCR beta chain sequences, a statistical classification framework was built. In a later analysis, TCR nucleotide sequences were compared against IMGT/GENE-DB human TR gene sequences so that V and J genes could be assigned. Using the TCRdist pipeline, a later analysis assigned CDR3 sequences along with most-parsimonious VDJ recombination scenarios. A later analysis defined each TCR beta chain by its CDR3 amino acid sequence plus V-gene family, and excluded reads lacking a unique V-gene family. To address suspected cross-contamination and a sequencing artifact, a later analysis removed 592 highly shared, low-generation-probability nucleotide sequences. A later analysis calculated a clonal expansion index for each public chain from normalized within-repertoire ranks of inferred template counts. In a later analysis, generation probabilities were computed with a VDJ recombination model fitted to out-of-frame rearrangements, and the resulting probabilities were checked against IGoR. In a later analysis, TCR-TCR, TCR-HLA and TCR-CMV co-occurrence was scored with hypergeometric tests, and a repertoire-size bias correction was applied to TCR pairs. In a later analysis, false discovery rates were estimated by permuting HLA or CMV assignments 20 times. In a later analysis, co-occurring TCRs were grouped with DBSCAN, and TCRdist sequence similarity was added when clustering was performed within HLA-allele-positive subsets. For co-occurrence clustering, repertoires with fewer than 30,000 or more than 120,000 public chains were excluded, along with a handful of repertoires with anomalous nucleotide sharing. TCRdb provides this immuneACCESS table in a form limited to in-frame rearrangements. Some clones are lacking; in checked studies, under half of them reflect an unresolved V gene, and why the rest are absent is not known. V, J and clone size were drawn from that table, and D and trimming were deduced from the DNA. The sample includes about 120,000 clones, with under 85% observed a single time. The ten largest account for roughly 11% of the sample.

Its CDR3 holds 14 amino acids, cysteine through phenylalanine. Only the CDR3 DNA stays, 42 bases, in frame from base 1. Trimming removed 5 bases from V and 5 bases from J; the gene matches leave 6 bases unexplained. CDR1 and CDR2 (SQVTM, ANQGSEA) derive from the germline V gene. The rearrangement joined TRBV29-1 to TRBJ2-2; TRBD2 matches 9 bases in the middle. This receptor was identified in a middle-aged man in good health and CMV-seropositive. Sequencing was performed on PBMCs. In nucleotide form, the sequence is TGCAGCGTTTATAGCGGGGGAGGTACCGGGGAGCTGTTTTTT. Translated, this gives CSVYSGGGTGELFF.